This T cell receptor (beta chain) derives from a study of regulatory T cells in long-lasting Graves disease. The wider study: Persistent Graves' disease required over 5 years of antithyroid drugs and positive TSH receptor antibodies.

Time point defined: persistent/refractory GD, antithyroid drugs over 5 years with positive TRAb. The TCR library used RNA extracted from PBMCs. Staff drew approximately 9.3 milliliters of peripheral blood into EDTA tubes. The study's findings and limits: Persistent Graves' patients showed less TCR diversity than newly diagnosed patients showed.

Comments on this clonotype: Its target is unknown.

Germline CDR1 and CDR2: MDHEN and SYDVKM. Trimming took 5 bases from V and 1 from J, leaving 18 bases between them. The CDR3 spans 16 residues. Construction of the TCR beta libraries employed iRepertoire HTBI primers in conjunction with Arm-PCR of CDR3 regions. One entry per CDR3 protein results from TCRdb running MiXCR on the multiplex PCR reads. The sample holds about 460,000 distinct CDR3 sequences; 20% to 25% are singletons and the top ten take around 13%. The specimen comprised peripheral blood mononuclear cells (PBMCs), sampled when the disease was refractory, from a patient treated with antithyroid drugs. The clonotype comes from a female donor with Graves disease. The chain combines TRBV28 with TRBJ2-7, with a possible D match to TRBD2 (7 bases). The DNA of the CDR3 is TGTGCCAGCAGTCCCCGGGGGGCGGGGAATTCCTACGAGCAGTACTTC. Translation gives CASSPRGAGNSYEQYF. The entire variable domain, with the rest obtained from reference TRBV28 and TRBJ2-7, is as follows: DVKVTQSSRYLVKRTGEKVFLECVQDMDHENMFWYRQDPGLGLRLIYFSYDVKMKEKGDIPEGYSVSREKKERFSLILESASTNQTSMYLCASSPRGAGNSYEQYFGPGTRLTVT.